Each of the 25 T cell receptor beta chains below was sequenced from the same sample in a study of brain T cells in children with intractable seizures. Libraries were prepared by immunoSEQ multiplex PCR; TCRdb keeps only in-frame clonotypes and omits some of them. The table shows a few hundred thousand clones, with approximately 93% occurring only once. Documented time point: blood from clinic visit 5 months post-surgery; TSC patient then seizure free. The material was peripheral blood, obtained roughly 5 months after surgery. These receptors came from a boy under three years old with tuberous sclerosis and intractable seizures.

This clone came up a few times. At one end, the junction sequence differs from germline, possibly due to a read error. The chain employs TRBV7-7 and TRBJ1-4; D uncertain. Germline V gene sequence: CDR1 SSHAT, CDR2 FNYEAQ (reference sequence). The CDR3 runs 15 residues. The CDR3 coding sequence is TGTGCTAGCAAACTAACGGGAGCAACTAATGAAAAACTGTTTTTT. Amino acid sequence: CASKLTGATNEKLFF.

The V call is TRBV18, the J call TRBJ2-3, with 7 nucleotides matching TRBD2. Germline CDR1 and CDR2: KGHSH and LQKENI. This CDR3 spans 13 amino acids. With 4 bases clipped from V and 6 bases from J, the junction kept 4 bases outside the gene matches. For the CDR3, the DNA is TGTGCCAGCTCACTACGACTAGCCGATACGCAGTATTTT. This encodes CASSLRLADTQYF.

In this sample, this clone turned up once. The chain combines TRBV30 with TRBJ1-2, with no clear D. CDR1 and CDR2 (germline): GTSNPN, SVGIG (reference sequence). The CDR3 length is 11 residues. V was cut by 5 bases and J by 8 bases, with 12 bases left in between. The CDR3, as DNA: TGTGCCTGGTCTGCTATGGTAGGCTACACCTTC. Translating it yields CAWSAMVGYTF.

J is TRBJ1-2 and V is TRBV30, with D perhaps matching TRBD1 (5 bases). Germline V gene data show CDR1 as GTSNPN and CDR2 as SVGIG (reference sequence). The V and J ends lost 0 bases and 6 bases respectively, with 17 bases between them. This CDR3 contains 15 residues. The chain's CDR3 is CAWSVLRGAVDGYTF. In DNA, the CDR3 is TGTGCCTGGAGTGTCCTAAGGGGCGCGGTAGATGGCTACACCTTC.

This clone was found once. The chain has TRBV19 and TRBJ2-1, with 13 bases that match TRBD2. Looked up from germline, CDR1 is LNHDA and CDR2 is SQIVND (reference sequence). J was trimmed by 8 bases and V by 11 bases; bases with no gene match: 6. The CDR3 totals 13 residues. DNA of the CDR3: TGTGCCTCGAGGACTAGCGGGGGTTATGAGCAGTTCTTC. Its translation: CASRTSGGYEQFF. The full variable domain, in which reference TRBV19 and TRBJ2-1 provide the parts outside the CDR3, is DGGITQSPKYLFRKEGQNVTLSCEQNLNHDAMYWYRQDPGQGLRLIYYSQIVNDFQKGDIAEGYSVSREKKESFPLTVTSAQKNPTAFYLCASRTSGGYEQFFGPGTRLTVL.

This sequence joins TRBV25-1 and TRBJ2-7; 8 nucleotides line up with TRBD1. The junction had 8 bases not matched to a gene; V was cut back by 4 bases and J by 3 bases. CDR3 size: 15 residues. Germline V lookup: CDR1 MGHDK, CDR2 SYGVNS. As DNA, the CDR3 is TGTGCCAGCAGTGTCTCCGGGACAGGCGTCTACGAGCAGTACTTC. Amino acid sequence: CASSVSGTGVYEQYF.

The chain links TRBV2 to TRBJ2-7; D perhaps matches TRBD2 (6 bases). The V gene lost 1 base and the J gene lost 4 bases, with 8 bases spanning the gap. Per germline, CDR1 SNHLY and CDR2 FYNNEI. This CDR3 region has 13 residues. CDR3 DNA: TGTGCCAGCAGTGAAGGGCTAGCGTACGAGCAGTACTTC. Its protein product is CASSEGLAYEQYF.

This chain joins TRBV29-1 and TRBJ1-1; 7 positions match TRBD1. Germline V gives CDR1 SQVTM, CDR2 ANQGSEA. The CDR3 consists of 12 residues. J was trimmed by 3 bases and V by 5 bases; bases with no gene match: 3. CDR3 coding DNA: TGCAGCGTTCAGGGGGGGGACACTGAAGCTTTCTTT. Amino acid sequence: CSVQGGDTEAFF.

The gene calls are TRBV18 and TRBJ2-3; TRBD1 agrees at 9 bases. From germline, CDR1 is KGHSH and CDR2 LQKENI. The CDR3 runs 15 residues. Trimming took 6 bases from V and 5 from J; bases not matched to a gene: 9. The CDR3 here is CASSQQGAFGDTQYF. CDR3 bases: TGTGCCAGCTCTCAACAGGGGGCGTTTGGAGATACGCAGTATTTT.

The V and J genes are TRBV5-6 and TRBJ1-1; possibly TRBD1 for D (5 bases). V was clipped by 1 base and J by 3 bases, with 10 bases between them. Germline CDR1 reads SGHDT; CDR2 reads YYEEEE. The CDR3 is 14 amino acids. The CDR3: CASSLLGLDTEAFF. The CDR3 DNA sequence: TGTGCCAGCAGCTTGTTGGGGCTGGACACTGAAGCTTTCTTT.

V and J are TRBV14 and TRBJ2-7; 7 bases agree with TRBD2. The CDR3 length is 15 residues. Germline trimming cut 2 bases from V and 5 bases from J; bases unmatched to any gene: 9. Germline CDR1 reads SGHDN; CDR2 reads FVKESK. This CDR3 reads CASSQRTSIFHEQYF. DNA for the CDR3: TGTGCCAGCAGCCAACGGACTAGTATCTTCCACGAGCAGTACTTC.

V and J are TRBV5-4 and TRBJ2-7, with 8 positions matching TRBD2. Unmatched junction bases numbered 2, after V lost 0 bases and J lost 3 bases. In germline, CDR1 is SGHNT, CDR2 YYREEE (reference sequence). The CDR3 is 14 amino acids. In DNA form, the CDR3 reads TGTGCCAGCAGCTTGGGACTAGCGAACTACGAGCAGTACTTC. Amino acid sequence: CASSLGLANYEQYF.

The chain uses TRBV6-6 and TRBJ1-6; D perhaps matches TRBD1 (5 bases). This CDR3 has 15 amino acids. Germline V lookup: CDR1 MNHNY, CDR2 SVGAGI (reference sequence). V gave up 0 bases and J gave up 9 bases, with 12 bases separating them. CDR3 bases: TGTGCCAGCAGTTACTCGGGGGGATTGGGTTCACCCCTCCACTTT. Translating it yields CASSYSGGLGSPLHF.

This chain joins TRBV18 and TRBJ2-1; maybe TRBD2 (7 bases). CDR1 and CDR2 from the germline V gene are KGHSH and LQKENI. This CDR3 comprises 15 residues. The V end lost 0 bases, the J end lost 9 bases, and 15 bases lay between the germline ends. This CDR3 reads CASSPPDAGALEQFF. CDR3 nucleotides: TGTGCCAGCTCACCACCGGACGCGGGGGCACTTGAGCAGTTCTTC.

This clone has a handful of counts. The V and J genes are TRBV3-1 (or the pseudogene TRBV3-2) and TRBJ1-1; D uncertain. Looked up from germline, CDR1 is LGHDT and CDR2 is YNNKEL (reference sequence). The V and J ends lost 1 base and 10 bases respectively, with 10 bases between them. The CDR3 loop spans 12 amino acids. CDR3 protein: CASSQGFLGAFF. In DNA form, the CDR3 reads TGTGCCAGCAGCCAAGGTTTTCTGGGAGCTTTCTTT.

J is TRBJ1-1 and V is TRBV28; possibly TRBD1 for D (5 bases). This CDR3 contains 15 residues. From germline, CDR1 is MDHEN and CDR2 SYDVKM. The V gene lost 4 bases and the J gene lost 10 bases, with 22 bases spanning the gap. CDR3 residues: CASSSAGRGLGGAFF. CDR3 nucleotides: TGTGCCAGCAGTTCCGCGGGACGAGGGCTCGGGGGAGCTTTCTTT.

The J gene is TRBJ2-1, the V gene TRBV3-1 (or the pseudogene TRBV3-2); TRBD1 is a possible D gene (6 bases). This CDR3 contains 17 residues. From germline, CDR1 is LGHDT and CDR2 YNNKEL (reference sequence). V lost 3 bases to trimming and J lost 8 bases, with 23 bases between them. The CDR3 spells CASSHHLRGYDADEQFF. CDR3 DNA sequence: TGTGCCAGCAGCCACCATCTCAGGGGATATGATGCCGATGAGCAGTTCTTC.

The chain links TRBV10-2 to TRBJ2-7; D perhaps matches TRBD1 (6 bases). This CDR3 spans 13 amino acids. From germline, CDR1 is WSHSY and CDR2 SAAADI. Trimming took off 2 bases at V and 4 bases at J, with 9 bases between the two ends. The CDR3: CASSETDSYEQYF. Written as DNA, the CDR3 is TGCGCCAGCAGTGAGACGGACAGTTACGAGCAGTACTTC.

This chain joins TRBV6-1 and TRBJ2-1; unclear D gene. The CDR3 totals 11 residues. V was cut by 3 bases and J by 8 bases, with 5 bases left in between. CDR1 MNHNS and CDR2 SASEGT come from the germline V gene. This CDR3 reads CASSDLDEQFF. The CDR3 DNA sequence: TGTGCCAGCAGTGATCTAGATGAGCAGTTCTTC.

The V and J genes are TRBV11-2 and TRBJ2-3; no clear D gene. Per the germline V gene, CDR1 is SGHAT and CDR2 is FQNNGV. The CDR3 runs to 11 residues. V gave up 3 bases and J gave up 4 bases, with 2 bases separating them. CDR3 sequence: CASSFADTQYF. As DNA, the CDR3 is TGTGCCAGCAGCTTCGCAGATACGCAGTATTTT.

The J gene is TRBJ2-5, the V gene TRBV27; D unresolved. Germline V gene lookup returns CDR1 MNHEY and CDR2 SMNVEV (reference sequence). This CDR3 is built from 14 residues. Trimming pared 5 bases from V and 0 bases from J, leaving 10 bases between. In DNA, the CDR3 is TGTGCCAGCAGTCGGACCCCGTACCAAGAGACCCAGTACTTC. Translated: CASSRTPYQETQYF.

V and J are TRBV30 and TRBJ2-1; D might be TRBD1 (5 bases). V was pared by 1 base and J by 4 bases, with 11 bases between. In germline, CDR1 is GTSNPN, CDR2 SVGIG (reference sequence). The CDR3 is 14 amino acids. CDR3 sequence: CAWSAPTVYNEQFF. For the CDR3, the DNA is TGTGCCTGGAGTGCCCCGACAGTTTACAATGAGCAGTTCTTC.

The chain's CDR3 is CASSLAGGQGEQYF. CDR3 sequence (DNA): TGTGCCAGCAGCCTAGCGGGGGGGCAAGGCGAGCAGTACTTC. The chain uses TRBV14 and TRBJ2-7, with 11 positions matching TRBD2. The CDR3 has 14 residues. Germline V gives CDR1 SGHDN, CDR2 FVKESK. Trimming removed 4 bases from V and 6 bases from J; junction bases left unmatched: 5.

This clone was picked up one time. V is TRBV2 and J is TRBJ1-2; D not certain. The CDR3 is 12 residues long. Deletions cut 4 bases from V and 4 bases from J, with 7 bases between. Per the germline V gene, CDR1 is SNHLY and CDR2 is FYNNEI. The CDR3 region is CASSGLLYGYTF. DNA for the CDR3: TGTGCCAGCAGTGGCCTCCTCTATGGCTACACCTTC.

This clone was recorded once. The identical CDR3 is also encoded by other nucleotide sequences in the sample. The CDR3 DNA is TGCGCCAGCAGCTTGCCGGGACTAGCCTACGAGCAGTACTTC. Translated, it gives CASSLPGLAYEQYF. The chain couples TRBV5-1 to TRBJ2-7; 8 bases match TRBD2. V lost 1 base to trimming and J lost 2 bases; unmatched junction nucleotides: 2. CDR1 SGHRS and CDR2 YFSETQ come from the germline V gene. The length of the CDR3 is 14 residues.